This T cell receptor beta chain comes out of a study of beta chain features in type 1 diabetes. Study context: Patients looked much like healthy donors when it came to age, gender and cell yields.

CDR3 size: 14 residues. J lost 3 bases, V lost 4 bases, and 5 bases had no gene match. The germline V gene has CDR1 SEHNR and CDR2 FQNEAQ (reference sequence). Of the isolated RNA, all was reverse transcribed, and so the sequenced material was expressed TCRB transcripts. Produced via immunoSEQ multiplex PCR; TCRdb's table is partial and in-frame only. The table records about 200,000 clones, approximately 11% of them present only once. The clonotype comes from a man aged 18 to 29 in good health. Sequenced input: central memory CD4+ T cells from blood. The V and J genes are TRBV7-9 and TRBJ2-5; TRBD1 matches at 7 bases. The DNA of the CDR3 is TGTGCCAGCAGCTATAACCAGGGGGAAGAGACCCAGTACTTC. Its translation: CASSYNQGEETQYF. The complete variable domain, with remaining parts taken from reference TRBV7-9 and TRBJ2-5, reads DTGVSQNPRHKITKRGQNVTFRCDPISEHNRLYWYRQTLGQGPEFLTYFQNEAQLEKSRLLSDRFSAERPKGSFSTLEIQRTEQGDSAMYLCASSYNQGEETQYFGPGTRLLVL.